A selection of T cell receptor beta chains follows, all from one sample in a study of graft-versus-host responses after intestinal transplantation. The method was immunoSEQ multiplex PCR; TCRdb's version includes in-frame clones alone and lacks a portion of them. The sample shows some 90,000 clones, about 90% of them seen only once. No antigens are known for them. This specimen was unstimulated CD8+ T cells sorted from spleen or lymph node cells, taken before transplant. The receptors stem from a human donor who was the organ donor for an intestinal transplant. Both conserved end residues are part of each CDR3. The order of the fields is D gene, J gene, clone size, V gene, CDR3 protein, CDR3 DNA. The D gene is left open where the match is weak. Expanded clones are given a class, and other clones once, few, many or no size at all.

TRBD1 | TRBJ2-3 | - | TRBV15 | CATSSSSNRGHSTDMQYF | TGTGCCACCAGCTCTAGCTCCAACAGGGGACATAGCACAGATATGCAGTATTTT
TRBD1 | TRBJ1-1 | - | TRBV19 | CASSIRTGSNTEAFF | TGTGCCAGTAGTATACGGACAGGGTCGAACACTGAAGCTTTCTTT
TRBD1 | TRBJ1-2 | - | TRBV27 | CASSFSGTGGRYGYTF | TGTGCCAGCAGTTTCTCCGGGACAGGGGGCCGGTATGGCTACACCTTC
- | TRBJ1-1 | - | TRBV4-3 | CASSQDNSPNTEAFF | TGCGCCAGCAGCCAAGATAACAGCCCGAACACTGAAGCTTTCTTT
TRBD1 | TRBJ2-7 | - | TRBV27 | CASSLDLDRLAYEQYF | TGTGCCAGCAGTTTGGACCTGGACAGGCTGGCCTACGAGCAGTACTTC
- | TRBJ1-1 | - | TRBV27 | CASSLGGNTEAFF | TGTGCCAGCAGTTTGGGGGGAAACACTGAAGCTTTCTTT
- | TRBJ1-4 | - | TRBV19 | CATRANHEKLFF | TGTGCCACCAGGGCGAATCATGAAAAACTGTTTTTT
- | TRBJ1-4 | - | TRBV27 | CASSFRGPTEKLFF | TGTGCCAGCAGTTTTCGAGGCCCAACTGAAAAACTGTTTTTT
- | TRBJ1-6 | - | TRBV5-4 | CASSLAGLSPLHF | TGTGCCAGCAGCTTGGCGGGTCTTTCACCCCTCCACTTT
TRBD1 | TRBJ1-1 | - | TRBV2 | CASGRGRTEAFF | TGTGCCAGCGGCAGGGGGAGAACTGAAGCTTTCTTT
- | TRBJ1-1 | - | TRBV5-1 | CASSLQGGTEAFF | TGCGCCAGCAGCTTACAGGGTGGCACTGAAGCTTTCTTT
TRBD2 | TRBJ2-3 | - | TRBV7-8 | CASSERLAGGRLDTQYF | TGTGCCAGCAGCGAACGACTAGCGGGGGGGCGGTTAGATACGCAGTATTTT
TRBD1 | TRBJ2-2 | - | TRBV6-1 | CASSEPRTGPSTGELFF | TGTGCCAGCAGTGAACCGAGGACAGGGCCCTCTACCGGGGAGCTGTTTTTT
- | TRBJ1-1 | - | TRBV9 | CASNNQGNTEAFF | TGTGCCAGCAACAACCAGGGGAACACTGAAGCTTTCTTT
- | TRBJ1-1 | once | TRBV5-4 | CASSSLGAGTEAFF | TGTGCCAGCAGCTCCCTTGGGGCAGGCACTGAAGCTTTCTTT
TRBD1 | TRBJ2-1 | - | TRBV19 | CASSVRDSTYNEQFF | TGTGCCAGTAGTGTCCGGGACAGCACCTACAATGAGCAGTTCTTC
TRBD1 | TRBJ2-1 | - | TRBV6-1 | CASTEGQGPYNEQFF | TGTGCCAGCACCGAAGGACAGGGCCCATACAATGAGCAGTTCTTC
- | TRBJ1-2 | - | TRBV4-1 | CASSPGVRHYGYTF | TGCGCCAGCAGCCCGGGGGTCAGGCACTATGGCTACACCTTC
- | TRBJ1-2 | - | TRBV19 | CATWPGSPNYGYTF | TGTGCCACATGGCCGGGGTCGCCTAACTATGGCTACACCTTC
- | TRBJ1-2 | - | TRBV2 | CASIIGERYGYTF | TGTGCCAGCATAATCGGAGAGAGGTATGGCTACACCTTC
TRBD1 | TRBJ2-7 | - | TRBV7-8 | CASSLNRGSYEQYF | TGTGCCAGCAGCTTAAACAGGGGATCCTACGAGCAGTACTTC
TRBD1 | TRBJ1-2 | - | TRBV12-5 | CASGSAPGQSYTF | TGTGCTAGTGGATCCGCACCGGGACAGTCCTACACCTTC
- | TRBJ2-2 | - | TRBV11-2 | CASARGLYTGELFF | TGTGCCAGCGCAAGGGGGTTGTACACCGGGGAGCTGTTTTTT
TRBD1 | TRBJ2-1 | - | TRBV27 | CASSFRGTSYNEQFF | TGTGCCAGCAGTTTCAGGGGGACCTCCTACAATGAGCAGTTCTTC
TRBD1 | TRBJ2-1 | - | TRBV14 | CASSQDGQGIQGEQFF | TGTGCCAGCAGCCAAGACGGACAGGGCATCCAAGGTGAGCAGTTCTTC
TRBD1 | TRBJ1-5 | - | TRBV5-6 | CASSSGTANNQPQHF | TGTGCCAGCAGCTCCGGGACAGCTAACAATCAGCCCCAGCATTTT
- | TRBJ1-4 | - | TRBV15 | CATSRAPDPAGAYNEKLFF | TGTGCCACCAGCAGAGCGCCGGACCCCGCGGGGGCGTATAATGAAAAACTGTTTTTT
TRBD2 | TRBJ2-1 | - | TRBV7-3 | CASSWTSGVDNEQFF | TGTGCCAGCAGCTGGACTAGCGGGGTCGACAATGAGCAGTTCTTC
- | TRBJ1-2 | few | TRBV6-1 | CASSERRGQRNYGYTF | TGTGCCAGCAGTGAAAGGAGAGGGCAGAGGAACTATGGCTACACCTTC
- | TRBJ2-3 | - | TRBV28 | CASSISSDTQYF | TGTGCCAGCAGTATAAGCTCAGATACGCAGTATTTT
- | TRBJ2-2 | - | TRBV7-3 | CASSFGANTGELFF | TGTGCCAGCAGCTTCGGAGCGAACACCGGGGAGCTGTTTTTT
- | TRBJ1-1 | - | TRBV7-8 | CASSVGGLNTEAFF | TGTGCCAGCTCAGTGGGGGGTCTGAACACTGAAGCTTTCTTT
- | TRBJ1-1 | - | TRBV7-6 | CASTLGLGTEAFF | TGTGCCAGCACCCTAGGCCTGGGCACTGAAGCTTTCTTT
- | TRBJ1-5 | - | TRBV2 | CASREETPPQHF | TGTGCCAGCAGGGAGGAGACCCCGCCCCAGCATTTT
- | TRBJ2-7 | - | TRBV7-9 | CASSSSGSQYF | TGTGCCAGCAGCTCATCCGGGTCCCAGTACTTC
TRBD2 | TRBJ2-7 | - | TRBV4-3 | CASSQIERGVSPYEQYF | TGCGCCAGCAGCCAGATAGAGCGGGGGGTGTCTCCCTACGAGCAGTACTTC
TRBD1 | TRBJ2-2 | - | TRBV7-9 | CASSSGTGNTGELFF | TGTGCCAGCAGCTCCGGGACAGGGAACACCGGGGAGCTGTTTTTT
TRBD2 | TRBJ2-5 | - | TRBV10-3 | CAIGRVGGGTQETQYF | TGTGCCATCGGCCGGGTCGGGGGGGGTACCCAAGAGACCCAGTACTTC
TRBD2 | TRBJ2-5 | - | TRBV5-1 | CASSLAGETQYF | TGCGCCAGCAGCTTAGCGGGGGAGACCCAGTACTTC
- | TRBJ2-5 | - | TRBV9 | CASSVSGLAPETQYF | TGTGCCAGCAGCGTCAGCGGTCTAGCCCCTGAGACCCAGTACTTC
- | TRBJ2-7 | - | TRBV21-1 | CASSTTGLAVNYEQYF | TGTGCCAGCAGCACTACGGGGCTAGCGGTTAACTACGAGCAGTACTTC